This T cell receptor (beta chain) comes out of a study of blood T cells in healthy people across ages. Whole-study findings and limits: Observed TCR beta diversity showed a strong correlation with the percentage of naive T cells as measured by flow cytometry. The donors' CMV status was not determined, possibly confounding changes in expanded clonotypes.

Using a J-beta primer mix together with a sample-barcoded 5' primer, a second PCR was run for roughly 6 to 11 cycles. With 12 random nucleotides, a template-switch adaptor tagged each individual cDNA molecule. TCRdb recomputed calls from the 5' RACE reads with MiXCR, one row per CDR3 protein. The sample holds about 1.7 million distinct CDR3 sequences, 28% seen once. The V gene's germline CDR1 is SGHRS and CDR2 YFSETQ. This CDR3 region has 14 residues. Trimming left V 0 bases short and J 10 bases short, with 14 bases between. Comments on this clonotype: Its cognate antigen is unknown.

Every sample yielded at least 6.5 million isolated PBMCs. Sequencing used blood. The gene calls are TRBV5-1 and TRBJ2-1; the D gene is possibly TRBD1 (6 bases). The clonotype comes from a woman aged 25 to 39 in good health. CDR3 nucleotides: TGCGCCAGCAGCTTGGATGCAGGGGCCTACGAGCAGTTCTTC. This translates into CASSLDAGAYEQFF.